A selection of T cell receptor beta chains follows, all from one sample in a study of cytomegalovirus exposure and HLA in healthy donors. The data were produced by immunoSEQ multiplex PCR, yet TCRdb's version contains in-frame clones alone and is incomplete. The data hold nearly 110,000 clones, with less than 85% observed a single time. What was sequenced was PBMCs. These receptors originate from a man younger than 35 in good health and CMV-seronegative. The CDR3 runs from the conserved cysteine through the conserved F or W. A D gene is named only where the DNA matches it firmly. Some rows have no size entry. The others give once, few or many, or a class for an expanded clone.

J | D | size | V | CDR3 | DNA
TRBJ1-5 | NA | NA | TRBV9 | CASSVGPGDGQPQHF | TGTGCCAGCAGCGTAGGCCCAGGGGATGGTCAGCCCCAGCATTTT
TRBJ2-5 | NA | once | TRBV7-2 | CASSLVGVTPRETQYF | TGTGCCAGCAGCTTAGTAGGCGTCACCCCCAGGGAGACCCAGTACTTC
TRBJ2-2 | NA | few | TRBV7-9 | CASSLRGPNTGELFF | TGTGCCAGCAGCCTGCGGGGTCCGAACACCGGGGAGCTGTTTTTT
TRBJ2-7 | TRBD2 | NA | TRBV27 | CASSPGGTRAYEQYF | TGTGCCAGCAGTCCCGGGGGGACTAGGGCCTACGAGCAGTACTTC
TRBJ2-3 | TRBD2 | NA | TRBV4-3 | CASSQDPAGPTSGRTDTQYF | TGCGCCAGCAGCCAAGATCCGGCAGGTCCGACTAGCGGACGCACAGATACGCAGTATTTT
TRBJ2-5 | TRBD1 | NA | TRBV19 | CASSMGQPQETQYF | TGTGCCAGTAGTATGGGACAGCCTCAAGAGACCCAGTACTTC
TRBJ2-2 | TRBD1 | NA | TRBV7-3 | CASSLQGQGAGELFF | TGTGCCAGCAGCTTACAGGGACAGGGGGCCGGGGAGCTGTTTTTT
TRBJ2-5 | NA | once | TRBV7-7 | CASSLSPGGLETQYF | TGTGCCAGCAGCTTAAGCCCGGGGGGCCTGGAGACCCAGTACTTC
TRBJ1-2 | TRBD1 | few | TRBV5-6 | CASSLPPGQRPGFYTF | TGTGCCAGCAGCCTGCCCCCGGGACAGAGGCCTGGGTTCTACACCTTC
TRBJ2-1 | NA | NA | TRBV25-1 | CASSGLTNEQFF | TGTGCCAGCAGTGGACTTACCAATGAGCAGTTCTTC
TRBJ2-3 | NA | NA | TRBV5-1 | CASSSGQSMDTQYF | TGCGCCAGCAGCTCAGGACAGAGTATGGATACGCAGTATTTT
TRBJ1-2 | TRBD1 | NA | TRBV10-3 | CAIRGTGGADYGYTF | TGTGCCATCAGGGGGACAGGGGGCGCCGACTATGGCTACACCTTC
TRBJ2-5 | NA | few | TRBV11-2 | CASSLVAGTQYF | TGTGCCAGCAGCTTAGTAGCCGGGACCCAGTACTTC
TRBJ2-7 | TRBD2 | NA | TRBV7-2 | CASSFRLAGGPEQYF | TGTGCCAGCAGCTTCCGACTAGCGGGGGGGCCCGAGCAGTACTTC
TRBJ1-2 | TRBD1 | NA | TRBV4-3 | CASSSRDSRGYTF | TGCGCCAGCAGCTCCCGGGACAGTAGAGGCTACACCTTC
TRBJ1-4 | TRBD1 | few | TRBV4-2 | CASSQDPGQGSEKLFF | TGTGCCAGCAGCCAAGATCCGGGACAGGGGAGTGAAAAACTGTTTTTT
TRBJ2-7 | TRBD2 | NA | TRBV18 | CASSLGTSETYEQYF | TGTGCCAGCTCTCTAGGGACTAGCGAGACCTACGAGCAGTACTTC
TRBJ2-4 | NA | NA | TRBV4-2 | CASSQGGAENIQYF | TGTGCCAGCAGCCAGGGTGGGGCCGAAAACATTCAGTACTTC
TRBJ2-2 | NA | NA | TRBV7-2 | CASSRSGANTGELFF | TGTGCCAGCAGTAGGAGCGGCGCGAACACCGGGGAGCTGTTTTTT
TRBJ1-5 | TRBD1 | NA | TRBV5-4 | CASSPDRGAQPQHF | TGTGCCAGCAGCCCGGACAGGGGCGCTCAGCCCCAGCATTTT
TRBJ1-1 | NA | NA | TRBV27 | CASSGPAPTEAFF | TGTGCCAGCTCGGGTCCCGCGCCCACTGAAGCTTTCTTT
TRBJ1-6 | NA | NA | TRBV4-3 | CASGPGARSYSPLHF | TGCGCCAGCGGACCAGGGGCCAGAAGTTATTCACCCCTCCACTTT
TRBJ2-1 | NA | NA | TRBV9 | CASSVQALNEQFF | TGTGCCAGCAGCGTACAGGCCCTCAATGAGCAGTTCTTC
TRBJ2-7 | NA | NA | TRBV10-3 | CAISDRRQGGNEQYF | TGTGCCATCAGTGATAGAAGACAGGGAGGCAACGAGCAGTACTTC
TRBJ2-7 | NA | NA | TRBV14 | CASSQTGLRLGYEQYF | TGTGCCAGCAGCCAAACAGGGCTAAGGTTAGGCTACGAGCAGTACTTC
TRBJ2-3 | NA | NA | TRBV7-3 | CASSSIGGRSDTQYF | TGTGCCAGCAGCTCGATCGGGGGACGGTCAGATACGCAGTATTTT
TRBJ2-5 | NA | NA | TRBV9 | CASSPRTRIEETQYF | TGTGCCAGCAGCCCGCGGACAAGGATCGAAGAGACCCAGTACTTC
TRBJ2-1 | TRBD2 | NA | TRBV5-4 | CASSAGTSFGSEQFF | TGTGCCAGCAGCGCCGGGACTAGCTTCGGAAGTGAGCAGTTCTTC
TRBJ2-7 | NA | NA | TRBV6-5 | CASNGQGYEQYF | TGTGCCAGCAACGGCCAGGGCTACGAGCAGTACTTC
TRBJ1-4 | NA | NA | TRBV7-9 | CASSSPGRGEKLFF | TGTGCCAGCAGCTCCCCCGGGAGGGGTGAAAAACTGTTTTTT
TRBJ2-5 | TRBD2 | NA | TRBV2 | CASSEGLAKEATQYF | TGTGCCAGCAGCGAGGGACTAGCAAAGGAGGCGACCCAGTACTTC
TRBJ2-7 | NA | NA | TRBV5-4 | CASSSLAGVRNEQYF | TGTGCCAGCAGCTCCCTCGCAGGGGTTCGGAACGAGCAGTACTTC
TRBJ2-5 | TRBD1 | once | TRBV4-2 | CASSAGDSQETQYF | TGTGCCAGCAGCGCTGGGGACAGCCAAGAGACCCAGTACTTC
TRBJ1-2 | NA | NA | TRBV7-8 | CASSLAWAYGYTF | TGTGCCAGCAGCTTAGCGTGGGCCTATGGCTACACCTTC
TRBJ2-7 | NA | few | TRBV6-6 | CASSYSDTYEQYF | TGTGCCAGCAGTTACTCGGACACCTACGAGCAGTACTTC
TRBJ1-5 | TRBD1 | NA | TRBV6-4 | CASRAGATGGWGNQPQHF | TGTGCCAGCAGGGCAGGCGCAACAGGGGGCTGGGGCAATCAGCCCCAGCATTTT
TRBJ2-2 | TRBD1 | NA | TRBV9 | CASRGGGGELFF | TGTGCCAGCAGAGGGGGCGGCGGGGAGCTGTTTTTT
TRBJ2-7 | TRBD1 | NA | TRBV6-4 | CASSVPGTGNSYEQYF | TGTGCCAGCAGTGTCCCCGGGACAGGGAACTCCTACGAGCAGTACTTC
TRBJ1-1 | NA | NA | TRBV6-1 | CASRGGGLTEAFF | TGTGCCAGCAGAGGGGGGGGCCTGACTGAAGCTTTCTTT
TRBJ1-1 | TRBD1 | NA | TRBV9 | CASSQIGRQGRGGTEAFF | TGTGCCAGCAGTCAAATAGGAAGACAGGGAAGGGGAGGCACTGAAGCTTTCTTT
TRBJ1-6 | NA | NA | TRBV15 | CATSTRGGNSPLHF | TGTGCCACCTCCACCCGGGGAGGGAATTCACCCCTCCACTTT
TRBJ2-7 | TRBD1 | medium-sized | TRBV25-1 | CASRHRGLRDEQYF | TGTGCCAGCAGGCATAGGGGGCTAAGGGACGAGCAGTACTTC
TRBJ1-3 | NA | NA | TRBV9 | CASSVVGFSGTIYF | TGTGCCAGCAGCGTAGTCGGCTTTTCGGGCACCATATATTTT
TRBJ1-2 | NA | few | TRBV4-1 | CASRGGRDGNYGYTF | TGCGCCAGCCGGGGGGGCCGGGACGGGAACTATGGCTACACCTTC
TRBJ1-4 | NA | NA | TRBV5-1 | CASSPEGRVEKLFF | TGCGCCAGCAGCCCCGAAGGGAGGGTCGAAAAACTGTTTTTT
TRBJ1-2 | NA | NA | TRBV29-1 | CSAGRESKFGYTF | TGCAGCGCCGGCCGGGAATCGAAGTTTGGCTACACCTTC
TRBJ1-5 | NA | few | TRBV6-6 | CASTAGLQYQPQHF | TGTGCCAGTACGGCGGGGCTCCAATATCAGCCCCAGCATTTT
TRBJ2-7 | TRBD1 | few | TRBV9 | CASSVGGQPLSSEQYF | TGTGCCAGCAGCGTAGGGGGACAGCCCCTATCGAGCGAGCAGTACTTC
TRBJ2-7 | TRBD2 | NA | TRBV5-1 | CASSSTGGSSYEQYF | TGCGCCAGCAGCTCCACGGGGGGAAGCTCCTACGAGCAGTACTTC
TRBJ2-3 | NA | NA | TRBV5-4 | CASSSYTDTQYF | TGTGCCAGCAGCTCGTACACAGATACGCAGTATTTT
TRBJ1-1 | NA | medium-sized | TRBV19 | CASSQTRRTEAFF | TGTGCCAGTAGCCAGACACGTCGCACTGAAGCTTTCTTT
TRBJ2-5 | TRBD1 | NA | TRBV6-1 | CASSGQTGSQETQYF | TGTGCCAGCAGTGGACAGACAGGGTCCCAAGAGACCCAGTACTTC
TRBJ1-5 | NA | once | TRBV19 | CASSIDWSRRNQPQHF | TGTGCCAGTAGTATAGATTGGAGCCGGAGAAATCAGCCCCAGCATTTT
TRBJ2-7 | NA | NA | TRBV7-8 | CASSFQPGSYEQYF | TGTGCCAGCAGCTTTCAGCCGGGGTCCTACGAGCAGTACTTC
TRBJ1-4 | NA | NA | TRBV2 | CATQGRRTNEKLFF | TGTGCCACACAGGGCCGGCGGACTAATGAAAAACTGTTTTTT
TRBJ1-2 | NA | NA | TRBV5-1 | CASSLVGGGYTF | TGCGCCAGCAGCTTGGTCGGCGGGGGCTACACCTTC
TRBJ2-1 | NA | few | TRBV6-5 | CASSYTGGWEQFF | TGTGCCAGCAGTTACACTGGGGGCTGGGAGCAGTTCTTC